This T cell receptor (beta chain) was recovered during a study of blood T cell repertoires in COVID-19. Study-level background: The United States, Italy and Spain were the sources of the acute and convalescent COVID-19 samples. Nucleic acid was either cDNA or gDNA, and it came from T cells, B-cell-depleted T cells, or PBMCs.

The authors' processing: Reference gene primer amplification gave estimated nucleated cell counts. Libraries were prepared by immunoSEQ multiplex PCR; TCRdb keeps only in-frame clonotypes and omits some of them. D and trimming were read from the DNA, whereas the V and J calls and clone size are those reported in that table. The sample includes approximately 180,000 clones, more than 75% of them seen just once. CDR1 and CDR2 from the germline V gene are SGHVS and FQNEAQ. V dropped 5 bases and J dropped 4 bases, with 18 bases sitting between them. This CDR3 has 15 amino acids. The V call is TRBV7-8, the J call TRBJ2-7, with D tentatively TRBD2 (8 bases). The sample consisted of peripheral blood. This clonotype originated in a woman aged 70 to 79 with acute or convalescent COVID-19. CDR3 loop: CASSPGGSGNYEQYF. As DNA, the CDR3 is TGTGCCAGCAGCCCAGGGGGTAGCGGGAATTACGAGCAGTACTTC.